The entry that follows covers one T cell receptor beta chain sequence. The sample comes from a study of blood T cell repertoires in COVID-19. Turning to the study itself: Specimens from acute and convalescent COVID-19 originated in the United States, Italy and Spain.

Those enrolled, adults aged about 18 to 95 years, came from about two dozen US areas. Assignments of participants to cohorts depended upon their own reported clinical history. Cohort 3 recovered donors had two negative PCRs, clearance, or symptom resolution. The CDR3 totals 15 residues. Germline V gives CDR1 SGDLS, CDR2 YYNGEE. The junction had 7 bases not matched to a gene; V was cut back by 0 bases and J by 7 bases. The method was immunoSEQ multiplex PCR; TCRdb's version includes in-frame clones alone and lacks a portion of them. The sample holds 350,000 to 400,000 clones, around 92% seen once. The sequencing input was PBMCs or T cells enriched from blood (not recorded which). The origin of this receptor is a woman aged 25 to 39 who had recovered from COVID-19. This chain joins TRBV9 and TRBJ2-7; 10 bases match TRBD1. CDR3: CASSVEGDRGLEQYF. The CDR3 nucleotides read TGTGCCAGCAGCGTAGAGGGGGACAGGGGCCTTGAGCAGTACTTC.